Each of the 17 T cell receptor beta chains below was sequenced from the same sample in a study of T cells in tumors after PD-1 blockade. Sequencing used immunoSEQ multiplex PCR; TCRdb keeps in-frame clones, though not all of them. Of 14,000 or so clones in the sample, 70% to 85% were seen once. This material consisted of PBMCs, taken after anti-PD-1 treatment. The origin of the receptors is a human donor with basal cell carcinoma.

The chain is built from TRBV6-5 and TRBJ1-6; a possible D gene is TRBD1 (6 bases). With 5 bases removed from V and 5 bases from J, the gap between germline ends came to 13 bases. CDR1 is MNHEY and CDR2 is SVGAGI in the germline V gene. CDR3 length: 15 residues. CDR3 coding DNA: TGTGCCAGCAGTACCGGACAGCTAGATAATTCACCCCTCCACTTT. Encoded protein: CASSTGQLDNSPLHF.

This rearrangement joins TRBV7-6 to TRBJ1-4; D remains ambiguous. Looked up from germline, CDR1 is SGHVS and CDR2 is FNYEAQ. This CDR3 spans 13 amino acids. V was pared by 5 bases and J by 8 bases, with 12 bases between. The CDR3 bases are TGTGCCAGCAGCGCCCGTCGTGGCGAAAAACTGTTTTTT. It codes for CASSARRGEKLFF.

The chain links TRBV5-5 to TRBJ2-5; TRBD2 matches 9 bases. Germline values: CDR1 SGHKS, CDR2 YYEKEE (reference sequence). V lost 4 bases to trimming and J lost 4 bases; unmatched junction nucleotides: 5. CDR3 size: 14 residues. The CDR3 here is CASSAAGGRETQYF. CDR3 in DNA: TGTGCCAGCAGCGCCGCGGGAGGGCGAGAGACCCAGTACTTC.

This chain joins TRBV24-1 and TRBJ1-2; TRBD1 aligns across 9 bases. The ends lost 6 bases at V and 2 bases at J; junction bases unmatched: 9. Germline CDR1 and CDR2: KGHDR and SFDVKD. CDR3 length: 16 residues. The CDR3, as DNA: TGTGCCACCAGTACACAGGGGGCGACTGGGAACTATGGCTACACCTTC. Residues: CATSTQGATGNYGYTF.

This clone was observed a handful of times. This sequence joins TRBV2 and TRBJ2-1; D call uncertain. V dropped 3 bases and J dropped 4 bases, with 7 bases sitting between them. This CDR3 spans 13 amino acids. The V gene's germline CDR1 is SNHLY and CDR2 FYNNEI. CDR3: CASSDPLYNEQFF. CDR3 DNA: TGTGCCAGCAGTGACCCACTTTACAATGAGCAGTTCTTC. Together with reference TRBV2 and TRBJ2-1, the CDR3 gives the full variable domain: EPEVTQTPSHQVTQMGQEVILRCVPISNHLYFYWYRQILGQKVEFLVSFYNNEISEKSEIFDDQFSVERPDGSNFTLKIRSTKLEDSAMYFCASSDPLYNEQFFGPGTRLTVL.

The rearrangement joins TRBV29-1 to TRBJ2-2; no reliable D call. The CDR3 is 14 residues long. Trimming shortened V by 6 bases and J by 2 bases, and 13 bases separated the two germline ends. Germline V gives CDR1 SQVTM, CDR2 ANQGSEA. The CDR3 reads CSVQTPTNTGELFF. CDR3 nucleotide sequence: TGCAGCGTCCAGACTCCTACCAACACCGGGGAGCTGTTTTTT.

This CDR3 reads CASSTRDRQFF. DNA for the CDR3: TGTGCCAGCAGTACGCGGGACAGGCAGTTCTTC. The chain combines TRBV6-5 with TRBJ2-1, with D perhaps matching TRBD1 (7 bases). The CDR3 is 11 amino acids. Germline values: CDR1 MNHEY, CDR2 SVGAGI. Trimming pared 5 bases from V and 12 bases from J, leaving 11 bases between.

This clone has more than one count but fewer than ten. This chain links TRBV7-2 with TRBJ1-5, with D uncertain. The CDR3 sequence is 14 residues long. Trimming stripped 4 bases from V and 12 bases from J, with 19 bases between. Per the germline V gene, CDR1 is SGHTA and CDR2 is FQGNSA. The CDR3 protein is CASSSNWRPGGQHF. CDR3 DNA: TGTGCCAGCAGCTCGAACTGGCGGCCCGGAGGCCAGCATTTT. Using reference TRBV7-2 and TRBJ1-5 for the parts outside the CDR3, the full variable domain is GAGVSQSPSNKVTEKGKDVELRCDPISGHTALYWYRQSLGQGLEFLIYFQGNSAPDKSGLPSDRFSAERTGGSVSTLTIQRTQQEDSAVYLCASSSNWRPGGQHFGDGTRLSIL.

This chain uses TRBV10-3 with TRBJ2-2; tentatively, D is TRBD1 or TRBD2 (5 bases each). The germline V and J ends were trimmed by 7 bases and 3 bases, with 12 bases remaining between them. CDR3 size: 14 residues. Germline V gene data show CDR1 as ENHRY and CDR2 as SYGVKD. The CDR3: CAIKPGTDTGELFF. The DNA for the CDR3 is TGTGCCATCAAACCCGGGACCGACACCGGGGAGCTGTTTTTT.

The V call is TRBV10-3, the J call TRBJ1-1; maybe TRBD1 (5 bases). Germline CDR1 reads ENHRY; CDR2 reads SYGVKD. The CDR3 is 13 residues long. Trimming removed 7 bases from V and 6 bases from J, with 15 bases in between. This CDR3 reads CAIKGEGIAEAFF. CDR3 in DNA: TGTGCCATCAAGGGCGAGGGGATAGCTGAAGCTTTCTTT.

The gene calls are TRBV27 and TRBJ2-1; 11 bases match TRBD2. The CDR3 runs 15 residues. With 5 bases clipped from V and 3 bases from J, the junction kept 3 bases outside the gene matches. From germline, CDR1 is MNHEY and CDR2 SMNVEV (reference sequence). The CDR3 loop is CASSPGTSGYNEQFF. The CDR3 nucleotides are TGTGCCAGCAGTCCAGGGACTAGCGGCTACAATGAGCAGTTCTTC.

The chain links TRBV6-5 to TRBJ1-5, with a weak D call TRBD1 (6 bases). Trimming left V 8 bases short and J 6 bases short, with 11 bases between. CDR3 size: 12 residues. Looked up from germline, CDR1 is MNHEY and CDR2 is SVGAGI. CDR3 nucleotides: TGTGCCAGCGCACAGGGTTCTCAGCCCCAGCATTTT. Its protein product is CASAQGSQPQHF.

The V gene is TRBV2, the J gene TRBJ2-1, with 10 bases aligning to TRBD2. Germline loops: CDR1 SNHLY, CDR2 FYNNEI. The CDR3 loop spans 16 amino acids. V lost 5 bases, J lost 8 bases, and 12 bases stayed unmatched. The CDR3 nucleotides are TGTGCCAGCAGTCCAGGACGACGACTAGCGGGCTATGAGCAGTTCTTC. It specifies CASSPGRRLAGYEQFF.

This clone has just a few counts. The chain is built from TRBV18 and TRBJ1-1; D possibly corresponds to TRBD1 (6 bases). Trimming took 5 bases from V and 4 from J, leaving 14 bases between them. The CDR3 length is 14 residues. CDR1 is KGHSH and CDR2 is LQKENI in the germline V gene. CDR3 nucleotide sequence: TGTGCCAGCTCATCAGGACAGAGGGGCACTGAAGCTTTCTTT. It is translated as CASSSGQRGTEAFF.

The rearrangement joins TRBV7-3 to TRBJ2-1; TRBD1 matches 9 bases. V trimming: 5 bases; J trimming: 6 bases; junction bases outside the gene matches: 8. Germline CDR1 is SGHTA and CDR2 is FQGTGA. The CDR3 is 15 amino acids. The chain's CDR3 is CASSPGQGIFNEQFF. The CDR3 region has the DNA TGTGCCAGCAGCCCGGGACAGGGAATTTTCAATGAGCAGTTCTTC.

The chain combines TRBV9 with TRBJ2-1; tentatively, D is TRBD1 (6 bases). The germline V gene encodes CDR1 SGDLS and CDR2 YYNGEE. CDR3 length: 15 amino acids. Trimming stripped 3 bases from V and 0 bases from J, with 10 bases between. The CDR3 spells CASSATGSSYNEQFF. CDR3 sequence (DNA): TGTGCCAGCAGCGCAACAGGGAGCTCCTACAATGAGCAGTTCTTC.

The rearrangement joins TRBV3-1 (or the pseudogene TRBV3-2) to TRBJ2-1; D is undetermined. The CDR3 sequence is 16 residues long. Germline CDR1 is LGHDT and CDR2 is YNNKEL (reference sequence). With 3 bases removed from V and 6 bases from J, the gap between germline ends came to 18 bases. CDR3: CASSHNSAGLGNEQFF. CDR3 coding DNA: TGTGCCAGCAGCCATAATTCGGCCGGGCTAGGCAATGAGCAGTTCTTC.